One T cell receptor beta chain is described in this entry. No antigen is known for it. Next came a second PCR, run for roughly 6 to 11 cycles, which used a sample-barcoded 5' primer along with a J-beta primer mix. Each of the cDNA molecules was tagged by a template-switch adaptor with 12 random nucleotides. The study obtained at least 2.5 million CDR3-containing paired-end reads from every sample. TCRdb used MiXCR to reprocess the 5' RACE reads, holding one entry per CDR3 protein. Among 600,000 or so distinct CDR3 sequences listed, roughly 43% were seen once. The data were taken from a study of blood T cells in healthy people across ages. Study results and limitations: Those diversity estimates obtained from one million T cells were thought to be underestimates.

Sequenced material: blood. The sequence was obtained from a man aged 80 or over in good health.

As DNA, the CDR3 is TGTGCCAGCCGTGTGCTAGGGACGGCGGGGGATACGCAGTATTTT. Translation: CASRVLGTAGDTQYF. This chain joins TRBV6-2 or TRBV6-3 and TRBJ2-3; tentatively, D is TRBD2 (6 bases). The CDR3 length is 15 residues. V lost 8 bases to trimming and J lost 6 bases, with 21 bases between them. Germline CDR1 and CDR2: MNHEY and SVGEGT.